Shown below are 16 T cell receptor beta chains from a single sample sequenced in a study of CD8+ T cells in alopecia areata. Extraction and reverse transcription of RNA yielded cDNA as the sequencing template. Profiling relied on immunoSEQ multiplex PCR, and the TCRdb table lists in-frame clones only, not all of them. There are over 150,000 clones in the sample; about three fifths occur only once, and 0.65% to 0.7% lies in the top ten. This sample's treatment: oral pan-JAK inhibitor, 5-10 mg twice daily. The sample consisted of CD4+ T cells sorted from blood, taken at week 4, from a patient treated with tofacitinib. Receptor source: a human donor with alopecia areata.

To note about this clone: The same CDR3 is also encoded by other DNA sequences in this sample. This chain links TRBV29-1 with TRBJ2-7; D gene ambiguous. V lost 6 bases and J lost 2, with 11 bases in between. In germline, CDR1 is SQVTM, CDR2 ANQGSEA. The CDR3 is 12 amino acids. The CDR3 loop is CSVATGPYEQYF. The CDR3 DNA follows: TGCAGCGTCGCTACGGGCCCCTACGAGCAGTACTTC.

Only one count was recorded for this clone. The rearrangement uses TRBV9 and TRBJ2-2; D may match TRBD1 or TRBD2 (5 bases each). Germline V gene lookup returns CDR1 SGDLS and CDR2 YYNGEE. V lost 2 bases and J 1 base, leaving 9 bases between the germline ends. The CDR3 sequence is 15 residues long. CDR3 bases: TGTGCCAGCAGCGTGGGGGTCCTGAACACCGGGGAGCTGTTTTTT. This gives the protein CASSVGVLNTGELFF.

The chain couples TRBV15 to TRBJ2-7, with a weak D call TRBD2 (5 bases). V lost 7 bases and J 2 bases, leaving 12 bases between the germline ends. This CDR3 is 13 amino acids long. Germline CDR1 reads LNHNV; CDR2 reads YYDKDF (reference sequence). CDR3 amino acids: CATKGPGTYEQYF. The CDR3 DNA reads as TGTGCCACCAAGGGCCCGGGAACCTACGAGCAGTACTTC.

The gene calls are TRBV11-2 and TRBJ2-2; D remains unclear. CDR3 size: 14 residues. Germline CDR1 SGHAT, CDR2 FQNNGV. Trimming took 1 base from V and 5 from J, leaving 8 bases between them. CDR3: CASSLVRETGELFF. Here the CDR3 DNA reads TGTGCCAGCAGCTTAGTTCGAGAAACCGGGGAGCTGTTTTTT.

The V gene is TRBV11-2, the J gene TRBJ2-3; TRBD2 matches at 7 bases. The V gene's germline CDR1 is SGHAT and CDR2 FQNNGV. The CDR3 contains 13 residues. Losses at the gene ends were 5 bases for V and 12 bases for J; bases not matched to a gene: 11. The CDR3 DNA reads TGTGCCAGCAGCCAGGAGAGTAGCGGGTTTCAGTATTTT. Its protein is CASSQESSGFQYF.

There are a few counts of this clone. The chain employs TRBV5-6 and TRBJ2-2, with D maybe TRBD2 (5 bases). This CDR3 has 17 residues. Germline CDR1 SGHDT, CDR2 YYEEEE. With 5 bases removed from V and 2 bases from J, the gap between germline ends came to 19 bases. CDR3 in DNA: TGTGCCAGCAGTACGGCCCGGGTTGGGAGAAACACCGGGGAGCTGTTTTTT. It specifies CASSTARVGRNTGELFF.

The table lists this clone with a count of one. V and J are TRBV28 and TRBJ2-7; no clear D gene. This CDR3 has 11 amino acids. Germline V CDR1 and CDR2: MDHEN, SYDVKM. V lost 8 bases and J 3 bases, leaving 8 bases between the germline ends. The CDR3 sequence: CASWGGYEQYF. The DNA for the CDR3 is TGTGCCAGCTGGGGTGGCTACGAGCAGTACTTC. Combining the CDR3 with reference TRBV28 and TRBJ2-7 gives the whole variable domain DVKVTQSSRYLVKRTGEKVFLECVQDMDHENMFWYRQDPGLGLRLIYFSYDVKMKEKGDIPEGYSVSREKKERFSLILESASTNQTSMYLCASWGGYEQYFGPGTRLTVT.

The chain recombines TRBV4-2 with TRBJ2-2; D ambiguous. The CDR3 is made up of 14 amino acids. With 1 base removed from V and 3 bases from J, the gap between germline ends came to 6 bases. Per germline, CDR1 LGHNA and CDR2 YNFKEQ. In DNA, the CDR3 is TGTGCCAGCAGCCAAGGATCGGACACCGGGGAGCTGTTTTTT. Protein: CASSQGSDTGELFF.

V is TRBV29-1 and J is TRBJ1-1; 7 nucleotides agree with TRBD1. The CDR3 is made up of 14 amino acids. CDR1 and CDR2 from the germline V gene are SQVTM and ANQGSEA. After removal of 4 bases from V and 1 base from J, the junction contained 6 bases not matched to a gene. The CDR3 here is CSVAKGAQNTEAFF. In nucleotides, the CDR3 is TGCAGCGTTGCCAAGGGGGCCCAGAACACTGAAGCTTTCTTT.

The chain carries TRBV29-1 and TRBJ1-1; 8 nucleotides align to TRBD1. The CDR3 is 14 amino acids. Germline loops: CDR1 SQVTM, CDR2 ANQGSEA. The V segment lost 8 bases and the J segment 0 bases; nucleotides outside the gene matches: 8. The CDR3 DNA sequence: TGCAGCATTTTCGGACAGGGAATGAACACTGAAGCTTTCTTT. The encoded protein is CSIFGQGMNTEAFF.

This clone was counted between two and nine times. The chain uses TRBV30 and TRBJ2-2; TRBD1 or TRBD2 may be the D gene (5 bases each). The CDR3 has 13 residues. V gave up 4 bases and J gave up 6 bases, with 12 bases separating them. Per germline, CDR1 GTSNPN and CDR2 SVGIG (reference sequence). The CDR3: CAWNRGRPGELFF. DNA for the CDR3: TGTGCCTGGAACCGGGGCAGGCCCGGGGAGCTGTTTTTT.

DNA of the CDR3: TGTGCCAGCAGGACAGGGGCGGCTACCCGGGGAGATACGCAGTATTTT. Amino acids: CASRTGAATRGDTQYF. The chain links TRBV27 to TRBJ2-3, with 8 positions matching TRBD1. The length of the CDR3 is 16 residues. Germline V gene lookup returns CDR1 MNHEY and CDR2 SMNVEV (reference sequence). J was trimmed by 5 bases and V by 6 bases; bases with no gene match: 13.

The CDR3 loop is CATRDRAGETQYF. For the CDR3, the DNA is TGTGCCACCAGGGACAGGGCGGGAGAGACCCAGTACTTC. The V and J genes are TRBV15 and TRBJ2-5, with 8 bases that match TRBD1. Germline CDR1 is LNHNV and CDR2 is YYDKDF (reference sequence). The CDR3 sequence is 13 residues long. Unmatched junction bases numbered 4, after V lost 6 bases and J lost 4 bases.

The gene calls are TRBV30 and TRBJ1-2, with D possibly matching TRBD1 (5 bases). CDR1 is GTSNPN and CDR2 is SVGIG in the germline V gene (reference sequence). This CDR3 comprises 14 residues. V was pared by 0 bases and J by 2 bases, with 10 bases between. The CDR3 sequence: CAWSVSDNNYGYTF. Here the CDR3 DNA reads TGTGCCTGGAGTGTTTCGGACAACAACTATGGCTACACCTTC.

The rearrangement uses TRBV14 and TRBJ1-1; the D is unclear. This CDR3 has 14 residues. Looked up from germline, CDR1 is SGHDN and CDR2 is FVKESK. Trimming took off 4 bases at V and 5 bases at J, with 14 bases between the two ends. The DNA for the CDR3 is TGTGCCAGCAGCCTACTGGGAGGGCGGACTGAAGCTTTCTTT. Protein: CASSLLGGRTEAFF. Full variable domain (missing parts from reference TRBV14 and TRBJ1-1): EAGVTQFPSHSVIEKGQTVTLRCDPISGHDNLYWYRRVMGKEIKFLLHFVKESKQDESGMPNNRFLAERTGGTYSTLKVQPAELEDSGVYFCASSLLGGRTEAFFGQGTRLTVV.

This clone was detected only once. The chain is built from TRBV7-6 and TRBJ1-2, with no clear D. The germline CDR1 and CDR2 sequences are SGHVS and FNYEAQ. The CDR3 runs to 13 residues. V was shortened by 4 bases and J by 4 bases, with 10 bases between the two germline ends. The CDR3 protein is CASSYGLTYGYTF. The CDR3 nucleotides are TGTGCCAGCAGCTACGGACTCACCTATGGCTACACCTTC.